One and the same sample provided the 5 T cell receptor beta chains below, sequenced in a study of cytomegalovirus exposure and HLA in healthy donors. In the PCR, 60 Vbeta and 13 Jbeta primers were used. This table comes from immunoSEQ multiplex PCR, and its TCRdb copy is limited to in-frame clones, with some not included. The table gives 120,000 to 150,000 clones; the top ten clones make up roughly 1.6% of it. What was sequenced was PBMCs. These receptors all come from a woman aged 45 to 65 in good health and CMV-seronegative.

The V gene is TRBV6-4, the J gene TRBJ2-1; 9 nucleotides agree with TRBD1. Germline CDR1 reads MRHNA; CDR2 reads SNTAGT. The junction had 5 bases not matched to a gene; V was cut back by 0 bases and J by 8 bases. This CDR3 spans 15 amino acids. CDR3 amino acids: CASSDSGQGSYEQFF. Written as DNA, the CDR3 is TGTGCCAGCAGTGACTCGGGACAGGGTAGCTATGAGCAGTTCTTC.

This chain's CDR3 is CSVEKTRTNYGYTF. CDR3 sequence (DNA): TGCAGCGTTGAAAAAACAAGAACTAACTATGGCTACACCTTC. J is TRBJ1-2 and V is TRBV29-1, with D uncertain. The germline gives CDR1 SQVTM, CDR2 ANQGSEA. Trimming took 2 bases from V and 0 from J, leaving 10 bases between them. The CDR3 runs to 14 residues.

A note on this clone: Other DNA sequences from this sample encode an identical CDR3 as well. V gene TRBV29-1 combines with J gene TRBJ2-7, with D unresolved. The CDR3 consists of 12 residues. CDR1 and CDR2 (germline): SQVTM, ANQGSEA. V was clipped by 6 bases and J by 1 base, with 10 bases between them. CDR3 loop: CSVQVPSYEQYF. DNA of the CDR3: TGCAGCGTCCAGGTTCCATCCTACGAGCAGTACTTC.

V gene TRBV30 combines with J gene TRBJ1-1; 8 bases line up with TRBD1. CDR1 and CDR2 from the germline V gene are GTSNPN and SVGIG (reference sequence). V lost 5 bases and J lost 5; bases outside the gene matches: 4. The CDR3 contains 12 residues. CDR3 in DNA: TGTGCCTGGCTACAGGGGGGAACTGAAGCTTTCTTT. It translates to CAWLQGGTEAFF.

CDR3 DNA: TGTGCCAGTAGACTCCCGCCCTTGATCATCTCCTACGAGCAGTACTTC. Protein sequence: CASRLPPLIISYEQYF. The chain carries TRBV19 and TRBJ2-7; D is uncertain. V lost 6 bases to trimming and J lost 0 bases, with 18 bases between them. Looked up from germline, CDR1 is LNHDA and CDR2 is SQIVND (reference sequence). CDR3 length: 16 residues.